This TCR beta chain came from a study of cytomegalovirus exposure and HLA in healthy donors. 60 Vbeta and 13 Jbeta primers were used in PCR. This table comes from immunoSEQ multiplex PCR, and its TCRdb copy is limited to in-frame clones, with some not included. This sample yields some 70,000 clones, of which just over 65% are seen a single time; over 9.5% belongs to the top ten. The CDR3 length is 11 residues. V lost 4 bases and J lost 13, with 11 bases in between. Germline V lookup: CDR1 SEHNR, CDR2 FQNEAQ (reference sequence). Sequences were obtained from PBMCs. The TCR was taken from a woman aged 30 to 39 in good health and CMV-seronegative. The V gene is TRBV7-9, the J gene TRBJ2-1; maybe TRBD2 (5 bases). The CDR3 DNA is TGTGCCAGCAGCTCCACAGCGGTACAGTTCTTC. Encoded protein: CASSSTAVQFF.